Listed below are T cell receptor beta chains from one sample, sequenced in a study of cytomegalovirus exposure and HLA in healthy donors. TCRdb keeps only in-frame clones here, not all; method: immunoSEQ multiplex PCR. The data show under 300,000 clones, about 81% seen once. The sequencing sample was made of PBMCs. Receptor source: a woman aged 55-70 years in good health and CMV-seropositive. The CDR3 runs from the conserved cysteine through the conserved F or W. The order of the fields is J gene, V gene, clone size, D gene, CDR3 length, CDR3 protein, CDR3 DNA. The D gene is left open where the match is weak. For some rows the clone size is stated as once, few or many, or as a class when expanded; others skip it.

>TRBJ1-2|TRBV2|NA|NA|13
CASSPVEGFAYTF
TGTGCCAGCAGTCCGGTGGAGGGGTTTGCCTACACCTTC
>TRBJ1-2|TRBV9|NA|NA|12
CASSVDAGGYTF
TGTGCCAGCAGCGTAGACGCAGGGGGCTACACCTTC
>TRBJ2-1|TRBV28|NA|TRBD2|16
CASRLDLAGGHNEQFF
TGTGCCAGCAGACTAGATCTAGCGGGAGGTCACAATGAGCAGTTCTTC
>TRBJ2-1|TRBV9|NA|TRBD2|16
CASSVGTSGYDNEQFF
TGTGCCAGCAGCGTAGGGACTAGCGGGTATGACAATGAGCAGTTCTTC
>TRBJ2-1|TRBV7-9|NA|TRBD1|13
CASTVGQGAEQFF
TGTGCCAGCACCGTCGGACAGGGGGCAGAGCAGTTCTTC
>TRBJ2-1|TRBV7-2|NA|NA|15
CASSLRRASYNEQFF
TGTGCCAGCAGCCTCCGGAGGGCCTCTTACAATGAGCAGTTCTTC
>TRBJ1-2|TRBV6-5|once|NA|12
CASSPGEAGYTF
TGTGCCAGCAGCCCCGGTGAGGCTGGCTACACCTTC
>TRBJ2-1|TRBV5-5|NA|NA|13
CASSSGSYNEQFF
TGTGCCAGCAGTTCTGGGAGTTACAATGAGCAGTTCTTC
>TRBJ2-7|TRBV2|NA|TRBD1|14
CASSVDRGSYEQYF
TGTGCCAGCAGTGTCGACAGGGGATCCTACGAGCAGTACTTC
>TRBJ2-7|TRBV4-1|NA|NA|14
CASSLSQGPYEQYF
TGCGCCAGCAGCCTTAGCCAGGGGCCCTACGAGCAGTACTTC
>TRBJ2-4|TRBV14|NA|NA|11
CASSSQGIQYF
TGTGCCAGCAGTTCGCAGGGCATTCAGTACTTC
>TRBJ1-4|TRBV6-5|once|NA|13
CASSYGPGEKLFF
TGTGCCAGCAGTTACGGGCCAGGTGAAAAACTGTTTTTT
>TRBJ2-7|TRBV4-1|NA|NA|16
CASSQDGTSSSYEQYF
TGCGCCAGCAGCCAAGATGGTACTAGCAGCTCCTACGAGCAGTACTTC
>TRBJ2-6|TRBV6-5|NA|NA|15
CASQKAGSGANVLTF
TGTGCCAGCCAAAAGGCAGGGTCCGGGGCCAACGTCCTGACTTTC
>TRBJ1-4|TRBV5-1|NA|TRBD1|13
CASSPQGLEKLFF
TGCGCCAGCAGCCCACAGGGGCTGGAAAAACTGTTTTTT
>TRBJ2-7|TRBV21-1|NA|NA|12
CASSKDKEEQYF
TGTGCCAGCAGCAAGGACAAGGAAGAGCAGTACTTC
>TRBJ2-1|TRBV18|NA|TRBD2|15
CASSPGLAGGDEQFF
TGTGCCAGCTCACCGGGACTAGCGGGAGGTGATGAGCAGTTCTTC
>TRBJ2-1|TRBV19|NA|NA|14
CASSKIGLNNEQFF
TGTGCCAGTAGTAAAATCGGACTAAACAATGAGCAGTTCTTC
>TRBJ2-7|TRBV5-1|NA|TRBD1|15
CASSLGAGGIGEQYF
TGCGCCAGCAGCTTGGGGGCAGGGGGTATAGGCGAGCAGTACTTC
>TRBJ1-5|TRBV15|NA|NA|15
CATSKLREPNQPQHF
TGTGCCACCAGCAAGCTAAGAGAGCCTAATCAGCCCCAGCATTTT
>TRBJ1-5|TRBV5-6|few|TRBD1|14
CASSLSGGNQPQHF
TGTGCCAGCAGCCTGTCAGGGGGAAATCAGCCCCAGCATTTT
>TRBJ1-1|TRBV28|NA|TRBD1|12
CASSSPGGEAFF
TGTGCCAGCAGCTCTCCAGGGGGCGAAGCTTTCTTT
>TRBJ2-1|TRBV9|NA|NA|12
CASSRSRNEQFF
TGTGCCAGCAGCCGGAGTCGGAATGAGCAGTTCTTC
>TRBJ2-1|TRBV7-2|NA|TRBD2|19
CASSTAGLAGTSSYNEQFF
TGTGCCAGCAGCACGGCGGGACTAGCGGGAACCTCCTCCTACAATGAGCAGTTCTTC
>TRBJ2-7|TRBV21-1|NA|NA|13
CASSGTGEHEQYF
TGTGCCAGCAGCGGAACAGGGGAACACGAGCAGTACTTC
>TRBJ2-2|TRBV29-1|once|NA|16
CSVEVSPQRGTGELFF
TGCAGCGTTGAAGTCTCACCCCAAAGAGGGACCGGGGAGCTGTTTTTT
>TRBJ2-7|TRBV11-3|NA|TRBD2|15
CASSCPRGSFCEQYF
TGTGCCAGCAGCTGCCCGCGCGGGAGCTTTTGCGAGCAGTACTTC
>TRBJ2-5|TRBV18|NA|NA|13
CASSPGGSGTQYF
TGTGCCAGCTCACCAGGAGGCAGTGGGACCCAGTACTTC
>TRBJ2-6|TRBV5-1|NA|NA|16
CASSWDFNSGANVLTF
TGCGCCAGCAGCTGGGACTTTAACTCTGGGGCCAACGTCCTGACCTTC
>TRBJ2-7|TRBV18|NA|NA|15
CASSPAGQSSYEQYF
TGTGCCAGCTCACCTGCGGGACAGTCCTCCTACGAGCAGTACTTC
>TRBJ2-5|TRBV14|once|TRBD1|15
CASSTGQGLQETQYF
TGTGCCAGCAGCACCGGACAGGGCCTCCAAGAGACCCAGTACTTC
>TRBJ1-1|TRBV6-6|NA|NA|15
CASSYLGTKNTEAFF
TGTGCCAGCAGTTACTTGGGGACAAAGAACACTGAAGCTTTCTTT
>TRBJ1-3|TRBV29-1|NA|TRBD1|14
CSVGQGGGGNTIYF
TGCAGCGTCGGACAGGGGGGAGGAGGAAACACCATATATTTT
>TRBJ1-3|TRBV5-1|NA|NA|16
CASSLGQFNSGNTIYF
TGCGCCAGCAGCTTGGGCCAGTTTAATTCTGGAAACACCATATATTTT
>TRBJ2-5|TRBV27|NA|NA|13
CASGSGGFGTQYF
TGTGCCAGCGGGAGTGGGGGGTTTGGGACCCAGTACTTC
>TRBJ2-3|TRBV10-2|NA|TRBD1|14
CASSQTGITDTQYF
TGCGCCAGCAGTCAGACAGGGATCACAGATACGCAGTATTTT
>TRBJ2-7|TRBV4-1|NA|TRBD2|17
CASSQGTSGRATYEQYF
TGCGCCAGCAGCCAAGGGACTAGCGGGAGGGCCACCTACGAGCAGTACTTC
>TRBJ2-7|TRBV15|NA|TRBD2|14
CATSAGDWDYEQYF
TGTGCCACCAGTGCGGGGGACTGGGACTACGAGCAGTACTTC
>TRBJ1-2|TRBV28|NA|TRBD1|16
CASSLLFRTGLSGYTF
TGTGCCAGCAGTTTACTTTTTCGGACAGGCCTGAGTGGCTACACCTTC
>TRBJ2-7|TRBV7-2|NA|NA|16
CASSLDLSQGFYEQYF
TGTGCCAGCAGCTTAGATTTGAGCCAGGGGTTCTACGAGCAGTACTTC
>TRBJ2-7|TRBV5-4|NA|NA|12
CASSLGGSEQYF
TGTGCCAGCAGCTTAGGAGGATCCGAGCAGTACTTC
>TRBJ2-1|TRBV5-1|NA|TRBD1|16
CASSFPGQGMYNEQFF
TGCGCCAGCAGCTTTCCGGGACAGGGAATGTACAATGAGCAGTTCTTC
>TRBJ1-2|TRBV10-3|NA|NA|13
CAISEQGNYGYTF
TGTGCCATCAGTGAGCAGGGGAACTATGGCTACACCTTC
>TRBJ1-3|TRBV5-4|NA|NA|14
CASSLEASGNTIYF
TGTGCCAGCAGCTTGGAAGCTTCTGGAAACACCATATATTTT
>TRBJ2-2|TRBV28|NA|TRBD1|17
CASSKTGSFSRTGELFF
TGTGCCAGCAGCAAGACAGGGTCTTTCTCCCGCACCGGGGAGCTGTTTTTT
>TRBJ1-2|TRBV4-1|NA|NA|14
CASSQVRGGYGYTF
TGCGCCAGCAGCCAAGTCAGGGGTGGCTATGGCTACACCTTC
>TRBJ2-2|TRBV18|NA|TRBD2|14
CASSPGLASGELFF
TGTGCCAGCTCGCCGGGACTAGCTTCTGGGGAGCTGTTTTTT
>TRBJ2-7|TRBV4-1|NA|TRBD1|15
CASSPEAGTVYEQYF
TGCGCCAGCAGCCCCGAGGCCGGGACAGTCTACGAGCAGTACTTC
>TRBJ2-7|TRBV7-2|NA|NA|12
CASSMRSYEQYF
TGTGCCAGCAGCATGCGGTCGTACGAGCAGTACTTC
>TRBJ1-2|TRBV7-9|NA|NA|14
CSSSLVRPGYGYTF
TGTTCCAGCAGCTTAGTTCGTCCGGGGTACGGCTACACCTTC
>TRBJ2-3|TRBV19|NA|TRBD2|15
CASSIRSGSADTQYF
TGTGCCAGTAGTATTCGGAGCGGGAGTGCAGATACGCAGTATTTT
>TRBJ1-2|TRBV2|once|NA|12
CASSEAGRAYTF
TGTGCCAGCAGTGAAGCGGGGAGGGCCTACACCTTC
>TRBJ1-2|TRBV18|NA|NA|13
CASSPPGQDGYTF
TGTGCCAGCTCACCACCGGGGCAGGATGGCTACACCTTC